The source of this TCR gamma chain is a study of γδ T cells in repeated Plasmodium falciparum infection. Study-wide background: Donors were malaria-exposed Malian children or age- and gender-matched Australian children. Over approximately 640 days, donors received four mosquito-bite P. falciparum NF54 infections.

Gammadelta T cells were flow-sorted from PBMC into Vgamma9/Vdelta2+ and Vdelta2-negative populations for bulk analysis. TCRdb re-analyzed the multiplex PCR reads via CATT. The sample consists of about 26,000 gamma-chain clones, less than 3.5% of them appearing once. Germline CDR1 is GITISATS and CDR2 is ISYDGTV (reference sequence). This CDR3 is 19 amino acids long. This clone showed up just a few times. This DNA translates differently at residue 13 from the TCRdb protein, which is that of a much larger clone; a read error is likely, and the protein shown is the DNA's own translation. This chain uses TRGV9 with TRGJP. The J gene, left out of TCRdb, was set here by checking the DNA against germline. The source is a pool of human donors (malaria-infected and uninfected, not separated). The sequencing input was gamma-delta T cells from blood. In nucleotides, the CDR3 is TGTGCCTGCAGCGGGAGTATAAGGGGAGGCGAGTTGAGCAAAAAAATCAAGGTATTT. This encodes CACSGSIRGGELSKKIKVF.